This entry concerns a single T cell receptor (beta chain). This CDR3 is built from 14 residues. With 0 bases removed from V and 7 bases from J, the gap between germline ends came to 12 bases. Germline CDR1 MNHEY, CDR2 SVGAGI. This specimen comes from a study of control samples from healthy donors and cancer patients. The table came from immunoSEQ multiplex PCR; TCRdb's copy has only in-frame clones and leaves some out. This repertoire shows 110,000 to 150,000 clones, 75% to 90% found once; its top ten account for less than 5.5%. The origin of this receptor is a young man in good health. What was sequenced was blood. The V call is TRBV6-5, the J call TRBJ1-1, with D tentatively TRBD1 (5 bases). CDR3 region: CASSYSGPPNEAFF. The CDR3 DNA follows: TGTGCCAGCAGTTACTCGGGACCCCCGAATGAAGCTTTCTTT.